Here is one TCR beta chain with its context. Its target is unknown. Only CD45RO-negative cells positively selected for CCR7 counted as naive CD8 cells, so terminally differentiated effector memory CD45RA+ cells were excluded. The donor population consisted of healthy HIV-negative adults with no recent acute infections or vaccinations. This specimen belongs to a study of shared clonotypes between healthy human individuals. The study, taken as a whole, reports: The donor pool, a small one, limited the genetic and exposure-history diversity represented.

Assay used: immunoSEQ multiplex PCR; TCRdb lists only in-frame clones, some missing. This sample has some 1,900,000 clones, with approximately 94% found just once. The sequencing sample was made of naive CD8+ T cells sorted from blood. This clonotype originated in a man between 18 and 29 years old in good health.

CDR3 protein: CASSLDGVGERPQHF. Here the CDR3 DNA reads TGTGCCAGCAGCTTAGATGGGGTGGGGGAACGGCCCCAGCATTTT. This chain joins TRBV7-9 and TRBJ1-5; maybe TRBD1 (5 bases). Trimming shortened V by 1 base and J by 9 bases, and 16 bases separated the two germline ends. Germline V gene lookup returns CDR1 SEHNR and CDR2 FQNEAQ (reference sequence). The CDR3 runs to 15 residues.